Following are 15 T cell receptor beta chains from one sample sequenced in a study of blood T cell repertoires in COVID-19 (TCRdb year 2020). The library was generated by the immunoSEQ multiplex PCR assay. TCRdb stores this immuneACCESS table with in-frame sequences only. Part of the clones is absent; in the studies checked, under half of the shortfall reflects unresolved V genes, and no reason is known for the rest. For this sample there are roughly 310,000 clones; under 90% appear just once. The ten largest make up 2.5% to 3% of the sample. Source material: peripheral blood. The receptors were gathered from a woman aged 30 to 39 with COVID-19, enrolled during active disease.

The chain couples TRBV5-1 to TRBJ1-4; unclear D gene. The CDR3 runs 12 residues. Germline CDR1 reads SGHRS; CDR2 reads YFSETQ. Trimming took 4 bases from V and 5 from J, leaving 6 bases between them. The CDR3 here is CASSLRNEKLFF. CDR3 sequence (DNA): TGCGCCAGCAGCCTGCGAAATGAAAAACTGTTTTTT. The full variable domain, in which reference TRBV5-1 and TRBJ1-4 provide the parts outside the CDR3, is KAGVTQTPRYLIKTRGQQVTLSCSPISGHRSVSWYQQTPGQGLQFLFEYFSETQRNKGNFPGRFSGRQFSNSRSEMNVSTLELGDSALYLCASSLRNEKLFFGSGTQLSVL.

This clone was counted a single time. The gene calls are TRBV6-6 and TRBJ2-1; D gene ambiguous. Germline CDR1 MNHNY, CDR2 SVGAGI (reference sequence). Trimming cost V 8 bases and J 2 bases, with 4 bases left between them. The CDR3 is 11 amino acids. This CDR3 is CASGPYNEQFF. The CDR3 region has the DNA TGTGCCAGCGGCCCCTACAATGAGCAGTTCTTC.

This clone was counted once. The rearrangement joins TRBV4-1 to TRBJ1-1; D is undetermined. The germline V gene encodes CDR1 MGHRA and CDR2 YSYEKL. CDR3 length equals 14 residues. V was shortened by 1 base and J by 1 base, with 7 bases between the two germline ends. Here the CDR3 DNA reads TGCGCCAGCAGCCAAGGTTCGAGGAACACTGAAGCTTTCTTT. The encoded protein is CASSQGSRNTEAFF.

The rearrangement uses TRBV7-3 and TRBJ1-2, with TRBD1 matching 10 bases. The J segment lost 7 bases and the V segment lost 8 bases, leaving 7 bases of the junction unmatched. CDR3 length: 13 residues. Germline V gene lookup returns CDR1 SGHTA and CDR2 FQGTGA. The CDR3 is CASAAGTGVGYTF. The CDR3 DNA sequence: TGTGCCAGCGCTGCGGGGACAGGGGTTGGCTACACCTTC.

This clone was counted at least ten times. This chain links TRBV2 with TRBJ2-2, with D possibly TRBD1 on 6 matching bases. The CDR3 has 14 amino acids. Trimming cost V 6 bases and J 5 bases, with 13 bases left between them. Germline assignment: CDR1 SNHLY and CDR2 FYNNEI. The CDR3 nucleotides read TGTGCCAGCAGATACAGGGATCAGACCGGGGAGCTGTTTTTT. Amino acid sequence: CASRYRDQTGELFF.

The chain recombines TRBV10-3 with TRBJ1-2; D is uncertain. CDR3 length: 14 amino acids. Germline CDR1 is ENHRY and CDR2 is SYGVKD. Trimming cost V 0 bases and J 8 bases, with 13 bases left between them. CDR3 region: CAISESAALGGYTF. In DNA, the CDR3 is TGTGCCATCAGTGAGTCGGCAGCTCTCGGGGGCTACACCTTC.

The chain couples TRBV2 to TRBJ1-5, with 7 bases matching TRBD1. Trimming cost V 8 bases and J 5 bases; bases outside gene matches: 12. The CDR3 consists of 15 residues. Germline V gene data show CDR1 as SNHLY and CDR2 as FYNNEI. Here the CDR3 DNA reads TGTGCCAGCTCTCCAGGACAGGCTGGCTATCAGCCCCAGCATTTT. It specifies CASSPGQAGYQPQHF.

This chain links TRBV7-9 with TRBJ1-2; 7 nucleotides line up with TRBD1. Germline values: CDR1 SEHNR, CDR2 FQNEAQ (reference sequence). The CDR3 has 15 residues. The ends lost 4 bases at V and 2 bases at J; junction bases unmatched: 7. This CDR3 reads CASSSFGTDNYGYTF. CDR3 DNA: TGTGCCAGCAGCTCATTCGGGACAGACAACTATGGCTACACCTTC.

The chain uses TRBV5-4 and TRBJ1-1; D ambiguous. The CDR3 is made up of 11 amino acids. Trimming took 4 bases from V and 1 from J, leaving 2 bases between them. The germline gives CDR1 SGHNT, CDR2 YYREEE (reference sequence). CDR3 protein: CASSQNTEAFF. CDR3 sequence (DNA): TGTGCCAGCAGCCAGAACACTGAAGCTTTCTTT.

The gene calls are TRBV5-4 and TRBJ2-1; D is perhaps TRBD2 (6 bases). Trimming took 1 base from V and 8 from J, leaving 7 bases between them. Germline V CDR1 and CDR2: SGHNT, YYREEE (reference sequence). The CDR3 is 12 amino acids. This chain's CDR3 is CASSLLADEQFF. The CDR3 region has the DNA TGTGCCAGCAGCTTGTTAGCGGATGAGCAGTTCTTC.

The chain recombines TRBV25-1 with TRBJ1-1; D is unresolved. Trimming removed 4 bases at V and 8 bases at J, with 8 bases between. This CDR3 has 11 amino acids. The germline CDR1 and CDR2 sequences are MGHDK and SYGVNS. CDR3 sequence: CASSGRGEAFF. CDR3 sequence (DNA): TGTGCCAGCAGTGGTCGTGGCGAAGCTTTCTTT.

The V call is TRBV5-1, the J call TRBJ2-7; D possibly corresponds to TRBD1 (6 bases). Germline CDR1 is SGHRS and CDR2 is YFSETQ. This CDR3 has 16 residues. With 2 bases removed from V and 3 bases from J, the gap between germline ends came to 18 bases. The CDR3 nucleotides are TGCGCCAGCAGCTTTGGACGGGTACAGGGTCTCTACGAGCAGTACTTC. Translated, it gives CASSFGRVQGLYEQYF. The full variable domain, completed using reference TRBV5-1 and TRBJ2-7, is KAGVTQTPRYLIKTRGQQVTLSCSPISGHRSVSWYQQTPGQGLQFLFEYFSETQRNKGNFPGRFSGRQFSNSRSEMNVSTLELGDSALYLCASSFGRVQGLYEQYFGPGTRLTVT.

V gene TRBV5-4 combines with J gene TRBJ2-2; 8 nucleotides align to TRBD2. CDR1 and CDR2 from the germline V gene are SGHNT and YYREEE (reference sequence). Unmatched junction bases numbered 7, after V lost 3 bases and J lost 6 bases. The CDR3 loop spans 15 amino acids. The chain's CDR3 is CASSSAGGPSGELFF. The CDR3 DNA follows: TGTGCCAGCAGCTCTGCGGGAGGCCCCTCCGGGGAGCTGTTTTTT.

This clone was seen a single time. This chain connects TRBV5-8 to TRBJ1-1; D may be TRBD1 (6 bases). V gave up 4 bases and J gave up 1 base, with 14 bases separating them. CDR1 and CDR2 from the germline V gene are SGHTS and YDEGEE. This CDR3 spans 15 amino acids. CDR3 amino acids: CASSGYPGQNTEAFF. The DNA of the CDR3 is TGTGCCAGCAGCGGTTATCCGGGACAGAACACTGAAGCTTTCTTT. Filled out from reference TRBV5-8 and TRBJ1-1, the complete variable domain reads EAGVTQSPTHLIKTRGQQATLRCSPISGHTSVYWYQQALGLGLQFLLWYDEGEERNRGNFPPRFSGRQFPNYSSELNVNALELEDSALYLCASSGYPGQNTEAFFGQGTRLTVV.

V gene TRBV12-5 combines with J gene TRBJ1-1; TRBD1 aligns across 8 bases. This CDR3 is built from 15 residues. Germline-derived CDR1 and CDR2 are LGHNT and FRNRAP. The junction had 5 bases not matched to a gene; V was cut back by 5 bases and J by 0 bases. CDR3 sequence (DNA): TGTGCTAGTGGTCAAGGACAGGGATTGAACACTGAAGCTTTCTTT. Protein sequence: CASGQGQGLNTEAFF.